This TCR beta chain emerged from a study of siplizumab effects on memory and regulatory T cells. The germline gives CDR1 SNHLY, CDR2 FYNNEI. Trimming took 1 base from V and 4 from J, leaving 10 bases between them. CDR3 length: 14 amino acids. Assay: immunoSEQ multiplex PCR; the TCRdb copy retains only in-frame clones and omits some. The sample records roughly 100,000 clones, 90% to 95% being singletons. This TCR was sampled from a human donor in good health. The specimen sequenced was CD4+ T cells sorted from blood. V is TRBV2 and J is TRBJ2-5; weak D call: TRBD2 (6 bases). This CDR3 is CASSEGRGSETQYF. The DNA of the CDR3 is TGTGCCAGCAGTGAAGGGAGGGGCTCAGAGACCCAGTACTTC.